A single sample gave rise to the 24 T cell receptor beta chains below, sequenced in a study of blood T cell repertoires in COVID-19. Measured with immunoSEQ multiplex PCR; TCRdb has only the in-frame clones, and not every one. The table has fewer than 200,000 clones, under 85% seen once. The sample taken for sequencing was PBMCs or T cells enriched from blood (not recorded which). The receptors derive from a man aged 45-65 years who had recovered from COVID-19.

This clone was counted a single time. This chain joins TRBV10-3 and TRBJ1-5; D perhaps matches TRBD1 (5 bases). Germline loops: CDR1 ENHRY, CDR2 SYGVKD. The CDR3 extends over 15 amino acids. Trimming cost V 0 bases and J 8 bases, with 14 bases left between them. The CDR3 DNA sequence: TGTGCCATCAGTGAGTCGATGGCCAGGGTTGAGCCCCAGCATTTT. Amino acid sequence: CAISESMARVEPQHF.

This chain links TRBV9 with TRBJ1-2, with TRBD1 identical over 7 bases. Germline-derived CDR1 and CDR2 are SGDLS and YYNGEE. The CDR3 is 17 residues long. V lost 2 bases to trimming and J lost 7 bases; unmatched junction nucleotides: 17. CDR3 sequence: CASSVYRGEVYGTGYTF. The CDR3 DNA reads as TGTGCCAGCAGCGTCTACAGGGGTGAGGTTTACGGTACTGGCTACACCTTC.

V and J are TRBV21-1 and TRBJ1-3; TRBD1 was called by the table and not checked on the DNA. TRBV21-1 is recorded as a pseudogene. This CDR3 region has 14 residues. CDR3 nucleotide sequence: TGTGCCAGCAAGGGACAGGGAGGCGGAAACACCATATATTTT. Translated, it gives CASKGQGGGNTIYF.

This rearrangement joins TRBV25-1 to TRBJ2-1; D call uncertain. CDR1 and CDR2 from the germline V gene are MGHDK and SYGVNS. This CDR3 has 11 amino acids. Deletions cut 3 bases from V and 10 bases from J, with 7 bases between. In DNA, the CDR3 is TGTGCCAGCAGTGACCCGGTCGAGCAGTTCTTC. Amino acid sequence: CASSDPVEQFF.

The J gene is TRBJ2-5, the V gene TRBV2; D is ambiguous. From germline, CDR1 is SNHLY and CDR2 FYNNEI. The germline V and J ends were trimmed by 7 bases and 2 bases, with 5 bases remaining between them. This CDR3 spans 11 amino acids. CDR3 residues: CASMRQETQYF. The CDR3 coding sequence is TGTGCCAGCATGAGACAAGAGACCCAGTACTTC.

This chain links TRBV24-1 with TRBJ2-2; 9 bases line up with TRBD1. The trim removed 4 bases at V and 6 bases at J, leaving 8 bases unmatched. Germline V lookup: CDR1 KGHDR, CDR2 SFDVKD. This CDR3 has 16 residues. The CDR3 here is CATSDRQGGVAGELFF. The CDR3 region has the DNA TGTGCCACCAGTGACCGACAGGGGGGAGTAGCCGGGGAGCTGTTTTTT.

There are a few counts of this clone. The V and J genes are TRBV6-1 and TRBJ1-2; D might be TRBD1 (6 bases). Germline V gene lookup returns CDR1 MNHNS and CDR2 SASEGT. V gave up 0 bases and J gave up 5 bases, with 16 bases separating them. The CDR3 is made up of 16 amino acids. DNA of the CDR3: TGTGCCAGCAGTGAAGCAGTACAGGGAAGGAGATATGGCTACACCTTC. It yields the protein CASSEAVQGRRYGYTF.

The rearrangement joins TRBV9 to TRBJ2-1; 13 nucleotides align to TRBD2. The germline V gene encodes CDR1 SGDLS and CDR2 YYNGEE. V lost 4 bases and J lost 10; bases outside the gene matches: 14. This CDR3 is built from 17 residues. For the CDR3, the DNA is TGTGCCAGCAGCAAATGGGCGGGGACTAGCGGGGCCAGGGAGCAGTTCTTC. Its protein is CASSKWAGTSGAREQFF.

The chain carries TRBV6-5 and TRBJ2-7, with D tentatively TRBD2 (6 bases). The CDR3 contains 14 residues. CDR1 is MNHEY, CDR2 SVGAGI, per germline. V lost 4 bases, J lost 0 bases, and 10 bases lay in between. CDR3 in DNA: TGTGCCAGCAGTTCCCCCGGGGGCTCCTACGAGCAGTACTTC. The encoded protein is CASSSPGGSYEQYF.

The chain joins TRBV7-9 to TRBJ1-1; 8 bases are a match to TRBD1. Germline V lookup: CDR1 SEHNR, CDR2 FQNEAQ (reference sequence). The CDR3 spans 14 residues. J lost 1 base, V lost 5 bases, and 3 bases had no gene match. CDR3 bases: TGTGCCAGCAGCAACGGACAGGGGAACACTGAAGCTTTCTTT. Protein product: CASSNGQGNTEAFF.

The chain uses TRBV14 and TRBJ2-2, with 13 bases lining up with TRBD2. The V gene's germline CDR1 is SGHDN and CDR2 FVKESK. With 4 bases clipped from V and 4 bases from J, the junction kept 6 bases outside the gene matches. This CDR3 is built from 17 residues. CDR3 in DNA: TGTGCCAGCAGCCCGATCACTAGCGGGGGGGCCACCGGGGAGCTGTTTTTT. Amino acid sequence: CASSPITSGGATGELFF.

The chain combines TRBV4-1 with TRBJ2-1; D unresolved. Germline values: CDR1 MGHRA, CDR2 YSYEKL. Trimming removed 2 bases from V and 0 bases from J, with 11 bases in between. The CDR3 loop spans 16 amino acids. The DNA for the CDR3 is TGCGCCAGCAGCCAATCCGGTTCCACCTCCTACAATGAGCAGTTCTTC. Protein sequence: CASSQSGSTSYNEQFF.

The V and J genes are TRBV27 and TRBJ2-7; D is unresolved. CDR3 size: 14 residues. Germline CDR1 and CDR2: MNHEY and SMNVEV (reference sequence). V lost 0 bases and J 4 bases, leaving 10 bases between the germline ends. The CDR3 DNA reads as TGTGCCAGCAGTTTATCAGAGACACCATACGAGCAGTACTTC. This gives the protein CASSLSETPYEQYF.

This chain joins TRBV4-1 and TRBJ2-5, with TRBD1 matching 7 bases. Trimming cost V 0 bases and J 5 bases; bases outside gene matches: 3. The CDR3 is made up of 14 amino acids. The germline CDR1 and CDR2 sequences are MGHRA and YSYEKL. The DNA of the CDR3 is TGCGCCAGCAGCCAAGAGACAGGGTATGAGACCCAGTACTTC. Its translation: CASSQETGYETQYF.

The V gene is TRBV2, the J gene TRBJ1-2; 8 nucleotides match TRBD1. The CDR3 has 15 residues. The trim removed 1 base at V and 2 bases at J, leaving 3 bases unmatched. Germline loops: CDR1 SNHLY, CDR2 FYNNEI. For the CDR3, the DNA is TGTGCCAGCAGTGAAGGGCAGGGGGCGAACTATGGCTACACCTTC. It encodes CASSEGQGANYGYTF.

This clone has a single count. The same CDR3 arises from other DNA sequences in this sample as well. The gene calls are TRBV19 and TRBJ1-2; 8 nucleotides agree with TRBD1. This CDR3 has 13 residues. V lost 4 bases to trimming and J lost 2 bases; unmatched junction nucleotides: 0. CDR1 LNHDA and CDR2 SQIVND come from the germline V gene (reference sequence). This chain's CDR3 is CASSRQGNYGYTF. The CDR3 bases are TGTGCCAGTAGTAGACAGGGGAACTATGGCTACACCTTC.

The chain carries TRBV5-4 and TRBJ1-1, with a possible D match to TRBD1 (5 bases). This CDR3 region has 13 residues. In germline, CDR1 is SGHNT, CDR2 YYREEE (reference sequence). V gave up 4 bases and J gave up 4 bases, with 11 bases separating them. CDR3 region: CASSTQGFTEAFF. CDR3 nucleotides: TGTGCCAGCAGCACTCAGGGTTTCACTGAAGCTTTCTTT.

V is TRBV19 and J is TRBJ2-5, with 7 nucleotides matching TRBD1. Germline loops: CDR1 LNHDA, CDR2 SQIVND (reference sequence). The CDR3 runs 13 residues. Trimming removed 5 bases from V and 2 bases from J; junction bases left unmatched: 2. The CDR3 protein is CASSWGQQETQYF. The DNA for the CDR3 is TGTGCCAGTAGTTGGGGACAGCAAGAGACCCAGTACTTC.

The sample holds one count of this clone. In DNA, the CDR3 is TGTGCCAGCAGTCCTCCGGGACAGGGCTACAATGAGCAGTTCTTC. It translates to CASSPPGQGYNEQFF. V gene TRBV6-5 combines with J gene TRBJ2-1; 9 bases agree with TRBD1. The CDR3 sequence is 15 residues long. Germline trimming cut 5 bases from V and 3 bases from J; bases unmatched to any gene: 5. The germline V gene has CDR1 MNHEY and CDR2 SVGAGI.

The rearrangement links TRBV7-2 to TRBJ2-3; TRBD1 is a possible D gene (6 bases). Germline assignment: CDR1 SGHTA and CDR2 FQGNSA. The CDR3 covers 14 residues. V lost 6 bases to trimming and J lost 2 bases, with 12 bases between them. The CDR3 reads CASRQGPLTDTQYF. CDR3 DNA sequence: TGTGCCAGCAGACAGGGACCGCTCACAGATACGCAGTATTTT.

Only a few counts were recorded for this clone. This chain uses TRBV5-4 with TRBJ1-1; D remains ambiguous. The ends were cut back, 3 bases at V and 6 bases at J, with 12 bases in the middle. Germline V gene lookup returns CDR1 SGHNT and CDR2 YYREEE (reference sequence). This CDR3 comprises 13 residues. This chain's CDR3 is CASSWGATPEAFF. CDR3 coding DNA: TGTGCCAGCAGCTGGGGAGCGACACCTGAAGCTTTCTTT.

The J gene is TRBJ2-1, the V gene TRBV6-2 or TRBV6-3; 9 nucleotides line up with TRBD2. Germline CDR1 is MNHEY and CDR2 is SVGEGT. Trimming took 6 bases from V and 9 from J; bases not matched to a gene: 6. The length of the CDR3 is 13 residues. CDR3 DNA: TGTGCCAGCAGCCAACAGCGGGGGGTTGAGCAGTTCTTC. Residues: CASSQQRGVEQFF.

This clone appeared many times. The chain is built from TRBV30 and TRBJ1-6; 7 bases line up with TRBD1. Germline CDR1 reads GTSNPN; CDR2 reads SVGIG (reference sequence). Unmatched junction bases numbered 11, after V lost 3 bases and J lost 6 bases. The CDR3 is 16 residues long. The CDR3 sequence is CAWRATGRNPNSPLHF. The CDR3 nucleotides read TGTGCCTGGAGGGCGACAGGGCGTAATCCTAATTCACCCCTCCACTTT. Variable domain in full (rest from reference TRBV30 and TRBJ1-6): SQTIHQWPATLVQPVGSPLSLECTVEGTSNPNLYWYRQAAGRGLQLLFYSVGIGQISSEVPQNLSASRPQDRQFILSSKKLLLSDSGFYLCAWRATGRNPNSPLHFGNGTRLTVT.

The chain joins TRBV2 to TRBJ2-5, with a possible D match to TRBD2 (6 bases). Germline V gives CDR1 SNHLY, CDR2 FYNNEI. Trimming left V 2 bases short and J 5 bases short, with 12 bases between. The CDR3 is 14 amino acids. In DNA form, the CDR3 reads TGTGCCAGCAGTGAACGGAGGGCGTCGGAGACCCAGTACTTC. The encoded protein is CASSERRASETQYF.